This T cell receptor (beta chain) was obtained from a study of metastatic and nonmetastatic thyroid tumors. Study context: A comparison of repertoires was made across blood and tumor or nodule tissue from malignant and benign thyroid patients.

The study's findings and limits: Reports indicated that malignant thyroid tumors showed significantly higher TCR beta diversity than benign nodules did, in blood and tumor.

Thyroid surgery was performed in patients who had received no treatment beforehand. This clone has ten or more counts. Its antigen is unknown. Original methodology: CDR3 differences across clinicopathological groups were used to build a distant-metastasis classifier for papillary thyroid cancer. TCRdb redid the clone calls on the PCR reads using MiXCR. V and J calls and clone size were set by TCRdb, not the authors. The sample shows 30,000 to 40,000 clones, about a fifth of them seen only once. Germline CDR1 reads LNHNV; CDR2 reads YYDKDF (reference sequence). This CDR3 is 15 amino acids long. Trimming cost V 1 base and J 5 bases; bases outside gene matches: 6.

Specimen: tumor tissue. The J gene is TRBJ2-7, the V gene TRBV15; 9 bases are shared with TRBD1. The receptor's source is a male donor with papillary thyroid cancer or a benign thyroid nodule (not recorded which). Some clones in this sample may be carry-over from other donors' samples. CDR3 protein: CATSRAGTGLDEQYF. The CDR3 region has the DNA TGTGCCACCAGCAGAGCCGGGACAGGGTTAGACGAGCAGTACTTC. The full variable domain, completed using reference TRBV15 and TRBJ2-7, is DAMVIQNPRYQVTQFGKPVTLSCSQTLNHNVMYWYQQKSSQAPKLLFHYYDKDFNNEADTPDNFQSRRPNTSFCFLDIRSPGLGDTAMYLCATSRAGTGLDEQYFGPGTRLTVT.